The clone carrying this TCR beta chain was seen once. The antigen is unknown. TCRB immunosequencing input was five hundred nanograms of biopsy DNA per sample. Using immunoSEQ multiplex PCR, the repertoire was profiled, and TCRdb retains in-frame clones only, with some absent. The profile shows 55,000 to 65,000 clones, roughly 91% of them singletons. This sample was included in a study of T cell repertoires in ileal Crohn's disease. Study context: Median disease duration was nearly eight years; 35% to 45% smoked at surgery. M6 samples are neoterminal ileum biopsies from postoperative colonoscopy.

Study findings and constraints: Clonal expansions were more frequent in active smokers than non-smokers at surgery.

V dropped 0 bases and J dropped 9 bases, with 12 bases sitting between them. Germline CDR1 reads LNHDA; CDR2 reads SQIVND (reference sequence). This CDR3 region has 14 residues. Time point described: neoterminal ileum biopsy at postoperative endoscopy, about 6 months after surgery. The chain carries TRBV19 and TRBJ2-1; D is possibly TRBD1 (6 bases). The TCR comes from an adult with Crohn's disease. Sequencing used ileal tissue. CDR3 sequence: CASSIEAGVGEQFF. The CDR3 nucleotides are TGTGCCAGTAGTATAGAGGCAGGGGTAGGTGAGCAGTTCTTC.